The clone carrying this TCR beta chain was observed many times. This specimen belongs to a study of read filtering for tumor transcriptome and immune sequencing. Study at large: The cohort had about 16 men and some 13 women aged roughly 40 to 90, mean about 66 years. IR-seq gave about 3.5 to 11 million TCR reads per sample; RNA-seq gave roughly 75 to 1,300.

Molecular barcoded adaptors covering alpha/delta and beta/gamma chains were used on around 370 ng RNA. TCRdb passed the reads through MiXCR, listing each CDR3 protein once. The table has some 46,000 distinct CDR3 sequences, 20% seen once. The CDR3 length is 13 residues. Per the germline V gene, CDR1 is SGHVS and CDR2 is FQNEAQ. The junction had 2 bases not matched to a gene; V was cut back by 4 bases and J by 4 bases. This chain joins TRBV7-8 and TRBJ2-7; 9 bases agree with TRBD2. The TCR was taken from a donor aged 40 or over with multiple myeloma. Material: a population of CD138-negative cells sorted from bone marrow. The CDR3: CASSSTSGYEQYF. CDR3 DNA sequence: TGTGCCAGCAGCTCGACTAGCGGTTACGAGCAGTACTTC. The whole variable domain, remainder taken from reference TRBV7-8 and TRBJ2-7, is GAGVSQSPRYKVAKRGQDVALRCDPISGHVSLFWYQQALGQGPEFLTYFQNEAQLDKSGLPSDRFFAERPEGSVSTLKIQRTQQEDSAVYLCASSSTSGYEQYFGPGTRLTVT.